The entry below describes one TCR beta chain. The CDR3 consists of 16 residues. Germline CDR1 WNHNN, CDR2 SYGVQD (reference sequence). V shed 0 bases and J 3 bases; nucleotides not matched to a gene: 8. The sample belongs to a study of shared T cell receptors in the human thymus. TCRdb's table, derived via immunoSEQ multiplex PCR, lists solely in-frame clones and lacks some. The repertoire consists of 640,000 or so clones, with about 87% occurring once and the leading ten covering 0.0094%. The same data also contributed to another study, on human thymus T cells. In that study: Healthy Finnish infants having corrective surgery for congenital heart defects served as donors. Surgeons resected thymus tissue during corrective heart surgery. Thymic and blood repertoires appeared to show biased V and J gene usage. As related research reported, thymic repertoires overlapped highly among unrelated individuals.

The specimen was thymocytes. The source is a boy under two years old with a congenital heart defect. V usage is TRBV10-1 and J usage is TRBJ2-7; 7 bases match TRBD1. DNA of the CDR3: TGCGCCAGCAGTGAGTCCCTGACCGGGACAGTCTACGAGCAGTACTTC. Encoded protein: CASSESLTGTVYEQYF.